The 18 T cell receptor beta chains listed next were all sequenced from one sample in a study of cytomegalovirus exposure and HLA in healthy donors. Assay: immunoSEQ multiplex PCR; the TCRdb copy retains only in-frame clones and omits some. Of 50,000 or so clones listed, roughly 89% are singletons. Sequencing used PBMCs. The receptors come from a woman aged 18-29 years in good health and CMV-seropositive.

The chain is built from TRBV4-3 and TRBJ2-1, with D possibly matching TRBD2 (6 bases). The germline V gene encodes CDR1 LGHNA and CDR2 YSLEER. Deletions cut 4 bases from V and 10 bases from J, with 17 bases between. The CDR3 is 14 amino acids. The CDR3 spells CASSRGSGGSEQFF. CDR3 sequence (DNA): TGCGCCAGCAGCCGAGGTAGCGGCGGCTCGGAGCAGTTCTTC.

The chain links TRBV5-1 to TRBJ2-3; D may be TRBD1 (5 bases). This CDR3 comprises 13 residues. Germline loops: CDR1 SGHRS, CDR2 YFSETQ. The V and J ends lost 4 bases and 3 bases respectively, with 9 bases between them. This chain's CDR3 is CASSIDRTDTQYF. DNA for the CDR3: TGCGCCAGCAGCATCGACAGAACAGATACGCAGTATTTT.

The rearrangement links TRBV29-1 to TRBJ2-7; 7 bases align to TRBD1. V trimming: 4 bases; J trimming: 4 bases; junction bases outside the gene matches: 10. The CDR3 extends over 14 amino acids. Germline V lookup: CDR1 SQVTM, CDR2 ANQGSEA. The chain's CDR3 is CSVGTGPLGYEQYF. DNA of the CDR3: TGCAGCGTTGGGACAGGTCCGCTTGGATACGAGCAGTACTTC.

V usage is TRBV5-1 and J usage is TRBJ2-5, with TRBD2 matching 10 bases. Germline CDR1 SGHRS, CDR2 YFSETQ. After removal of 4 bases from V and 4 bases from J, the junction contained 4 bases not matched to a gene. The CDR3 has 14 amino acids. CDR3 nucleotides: TGCGCCAGCAGCGCCGGACTAGCGGCAGAGACCCAGTACTTC. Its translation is CASSAGLAAETQYF.

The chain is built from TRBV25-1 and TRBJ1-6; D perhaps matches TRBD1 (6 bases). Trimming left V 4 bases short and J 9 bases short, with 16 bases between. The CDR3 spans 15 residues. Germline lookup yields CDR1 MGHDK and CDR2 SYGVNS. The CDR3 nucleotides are TGTGCCAGCAGTGCAAACAGGGCTTTAGGTTCACCCCTCCACTTT. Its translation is CASSANRALGSPLHF.

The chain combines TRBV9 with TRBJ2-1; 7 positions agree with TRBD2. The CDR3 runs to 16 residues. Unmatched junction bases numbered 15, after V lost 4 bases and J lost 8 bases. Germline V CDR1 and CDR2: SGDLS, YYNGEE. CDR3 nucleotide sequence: TGTGCCAGCAGCCCCAGCGGGACCGGCCACCCCCATGAGCAGTTCTTC. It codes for CASSPSGTGHPHEQFF.

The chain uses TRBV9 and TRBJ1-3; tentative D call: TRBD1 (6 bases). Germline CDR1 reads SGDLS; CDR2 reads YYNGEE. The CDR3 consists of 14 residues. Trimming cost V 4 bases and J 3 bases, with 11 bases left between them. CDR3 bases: TGTGCCAGCAGCCCCCGGGACAATGGAAACACCATATATTTT. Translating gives CASSPRDNGNTIYF.

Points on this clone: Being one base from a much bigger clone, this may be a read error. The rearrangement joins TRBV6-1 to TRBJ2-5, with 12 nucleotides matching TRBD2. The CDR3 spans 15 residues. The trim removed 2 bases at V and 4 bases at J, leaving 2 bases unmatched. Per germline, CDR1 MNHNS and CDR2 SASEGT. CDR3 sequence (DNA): TGTGCCAGCAGTGAACTAGCGGGGGGGCCAGAGACCCAGTACTTC. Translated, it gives CASSELAGGPETQYF.

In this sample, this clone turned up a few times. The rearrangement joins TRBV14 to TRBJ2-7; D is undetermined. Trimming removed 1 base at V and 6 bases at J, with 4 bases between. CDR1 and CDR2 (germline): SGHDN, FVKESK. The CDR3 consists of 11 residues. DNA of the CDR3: TGTGCCAGCAGCCAAGTCGGCGAGCAGTACTTC. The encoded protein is CASSQVGEQYF.

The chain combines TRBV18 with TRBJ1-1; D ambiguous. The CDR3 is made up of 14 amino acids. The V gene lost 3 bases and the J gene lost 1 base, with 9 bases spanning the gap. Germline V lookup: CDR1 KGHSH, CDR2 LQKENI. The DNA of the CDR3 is TGTGCCAGCTCACCGGTTATACAGAACACTGAAGCTTTCTTT. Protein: CASSPVIQNTEAFF.

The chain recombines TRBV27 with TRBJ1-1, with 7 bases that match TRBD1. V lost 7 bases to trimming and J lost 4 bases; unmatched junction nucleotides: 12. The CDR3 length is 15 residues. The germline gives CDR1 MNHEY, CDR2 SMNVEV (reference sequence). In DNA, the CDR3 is TGTGCCAGCAAAGAATTCGACAGGGACGCCACTGAAGCTTTCTTT. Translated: CASKEFDRDATEAFF.

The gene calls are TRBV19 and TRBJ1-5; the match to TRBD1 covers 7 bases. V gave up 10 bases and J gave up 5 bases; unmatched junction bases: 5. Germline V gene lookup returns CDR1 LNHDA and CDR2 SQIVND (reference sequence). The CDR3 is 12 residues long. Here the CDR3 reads CATRQGHQPQHF. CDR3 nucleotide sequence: TGTGCCACTAGACAGGGCCATCAGCCCCAGCATTTT.

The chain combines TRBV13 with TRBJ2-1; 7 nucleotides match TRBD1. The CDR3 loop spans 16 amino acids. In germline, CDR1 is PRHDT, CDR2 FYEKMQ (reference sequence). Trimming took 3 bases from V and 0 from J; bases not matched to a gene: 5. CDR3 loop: CASSFRTGASYNEQFF. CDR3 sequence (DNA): TGTGCCAGCAGCTTCAGGACAGGAGCCTCCTACAATGAGCAGTTCTTC.

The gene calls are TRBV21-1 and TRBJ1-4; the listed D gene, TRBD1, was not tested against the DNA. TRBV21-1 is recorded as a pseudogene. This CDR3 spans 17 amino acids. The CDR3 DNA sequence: TGTGCCAGCAGCAAGGGACAGGGAAGTTTTCGGAATGAAAAACTGTTTTTT. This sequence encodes CASSKGQGSFRNEKLFF.

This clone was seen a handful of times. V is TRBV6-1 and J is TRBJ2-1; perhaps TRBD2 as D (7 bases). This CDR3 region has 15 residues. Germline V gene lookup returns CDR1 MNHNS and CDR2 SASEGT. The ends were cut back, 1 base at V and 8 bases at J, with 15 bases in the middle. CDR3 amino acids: CASSEGRGHIYEQFF. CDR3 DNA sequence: TGTGCCAGCAGTGAAGGGCGGGGGCACATCTATGAGCAGTTCTTC.

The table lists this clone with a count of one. The CDR3 DNA follows: TGTGCCAGCAGTCCCCAGACCAGCGGTGACTATGGCTACACCTTC. This encodes CASSPQTSGDYGYTF. This chain links TRBV5-5 with TRBJ1-2; D gene ambiguous. Germline V gene sequence: CDR1 SGHKS, CDR2 YYEKEE (reference sequence). Trimming took 5 bases from V and 3 from J, leaving 17 bases between them. The CDR3 totals 15 residues.

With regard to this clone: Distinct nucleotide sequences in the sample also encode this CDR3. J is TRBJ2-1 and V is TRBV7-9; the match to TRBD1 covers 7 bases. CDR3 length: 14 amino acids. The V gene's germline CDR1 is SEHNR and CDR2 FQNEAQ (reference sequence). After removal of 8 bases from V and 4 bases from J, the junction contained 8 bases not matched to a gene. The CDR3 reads CASPEGADYNEQFF. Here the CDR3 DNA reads TGTGCCAGCCCAGAGGGGGCGGATTACAATGAGCAGTTCTTC.

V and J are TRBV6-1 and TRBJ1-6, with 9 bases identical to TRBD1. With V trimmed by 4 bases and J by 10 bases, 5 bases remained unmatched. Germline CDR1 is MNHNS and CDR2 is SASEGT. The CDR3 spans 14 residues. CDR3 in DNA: TGTGCCAGCAGTGGGGGGACAGGGAGGTCACCCCTCCACTTT. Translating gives CASSGGTGRSPLHF.